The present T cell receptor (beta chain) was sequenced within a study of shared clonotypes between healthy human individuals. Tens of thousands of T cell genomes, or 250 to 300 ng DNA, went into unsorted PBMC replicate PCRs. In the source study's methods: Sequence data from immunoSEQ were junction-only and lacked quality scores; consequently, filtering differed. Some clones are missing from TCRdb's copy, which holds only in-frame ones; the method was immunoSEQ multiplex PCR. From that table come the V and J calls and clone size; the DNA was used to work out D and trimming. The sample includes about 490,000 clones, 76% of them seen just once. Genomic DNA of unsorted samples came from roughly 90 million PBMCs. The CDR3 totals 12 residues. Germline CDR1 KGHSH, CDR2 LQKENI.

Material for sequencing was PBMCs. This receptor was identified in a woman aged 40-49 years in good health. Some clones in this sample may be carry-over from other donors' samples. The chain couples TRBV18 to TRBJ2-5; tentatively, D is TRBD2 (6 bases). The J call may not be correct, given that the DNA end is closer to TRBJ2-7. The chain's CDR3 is CASSSGSGEQYF. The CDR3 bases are TGTGCCAGTTCCTCAGGTAGCGGCGAGCAGTACTTC.